The rows below give T cell receptor beta chains drawn from one sample of a study of identical twins. One entry per CDR3 protein results from TCRdb running MiXCR on the 5' RACE reads. The profile shows 1.5 million to 2 million distinct CDR3 sequences, under 35% of them singletons. Material for sequencing was cord blood. These receptor sequences come from a newborn girl in good health. Each CDR3 is given with its conserved first and last residue. D genes are given only for firm matches. Some rows have no size entry. The others give once, few or many, or a class for an expanded clone.

clone_size: few; v_call: TRBV7-9; j_call: TRBJ2-3; d_call: TRBD2; cdr3_nt: TGTGCCTGGACGGGGGGGGGCACAGATACGCAGTATTTT; cdr3_aa: CAWTGGGTDTQYF
clone_size: once; v_call: TRBV24-1; j_call: TRBJ2-7; d_call: TRBD2; cdr3_nt: TGTGCCACCAGCCTAGCGGACTACAATGAGCAGTACTTC; cdr3_aa: CATSLADYNEQYF
clone_size: -; v_call: TRBV5-1; j_call: TRBJ2-3; d_call: -; cdr3_nt: TGCGCCAGCAGCCCCCGGGAAAGTAGCACAGATACGCAGTATTTT; cdr3_aa: CASSPRESSTDTQYF
clone_size: few; v_call: TRBV2; j_call: TRBJ2-5; d_call: TRBD2; cdr3_nt: TGTGCCAGCAGGAAGGGAGGGCAAGAGACCCAGTACTTC; cdr3_aa: CASRKGGQETQYF
clone_size: -; v_call: TRBV20-1; j_call: TRBJ2-7; d_call: -; cdr3_nt: TGCAGTGCTAGAAGGTCACCTACTAACGAGCAGTACTTC; cdr3_aa: CSARRSPTNEQYF
clone_size: -; v_call: TRBV12-3/TRBV12-4; j_call: TRBJ2-7; d_call: -; cdr3_nt: TGTGCCAGCAGCCCCCATGGACCAGCCTACGAGCAGTACTTC; cdr3_aa: CASSPHGPAYEQYF
clone_size: -; v_call: TRBV4-2; j_call: TRBJ1-6; d_call: -; cdr3_nt: TGTGCCAGCAGCCAAGAGAAGCGGTGGCTCGGGTTTTCCCAAAGCTCCTATAATTCACCCCTCCACTTT; cdr3_aa: CASSQEKRWLGFSQSSYNSPLHF
clone_size: few; v_call: TRBV10-3; j_call: TRBJ2-7; d_call: TRBD1; cdr3_nt: TGTGCCATCAGTCAGGGGGACGAGCAGTACTTC; cdr3_aa: CAISQGDEQYF
clone_size: -; v_call: TRBV4-1; j_call: TRBJ2-5; d_call: TRBD2; cdr3_nt: TGCGCCAGCAGCCAAGGACCCTCTACTAGCGCCCAAGAGACCCAGTACTTC; cdr3_aa: CASSQGPSTSAQETQYF
clone_size: few; v_call: TRBV11-2; j_call: TRBJ2-1; d_call: TRBD2; cdr3_nt: TGTGCCAGCAGCTTATTCCCCCTAAGAGGGAGGGACAATGAGCAGTTCTTC; cdr3_aa: CASSLFPLRGRDNEQFF
clone_size: -; v_call: TRBV28; j_call: TRBJ1-5; d_call: -; cdr3_nt: TGTGCCAGCAGTTTCCTACTAGAGGGGCAGGGGCAGCCCCAGCATTTT; cdr3_aa: CASSFLLEGQGQPQHF
clone_size: -; v_call: TRBV7-9; j_call: TRBJ1-2; d_call: -; cdr3_nt: TGTGCCAGCAGCTTAGCCCGACAGTCTGAGGGCTACACCTTC; cdr3_aa: CASSLARQSEGYTF
clone_size: -; v_call: TRBV5-4; j_call: TRBJ2-1; d_call: -; cdr3_nt: TGTGCCAGCAGCTTGGGTCTCGGCGGTTGGTCCTACAATGAGCAGTTCTTC; cdr3_aa: CASSLGLGGWSYNEQFF
clone_size: few; v_call: TRBV2; j_call: TRBJ1-1; d_call: -; cdr3_nt: TGTGCCAGCAGTGAAGTGGTATTTGTGGGGAACACTGAAGCTTTCTTT; cdr3_aa: CASSEVVFVGNTEAFF
clone_size: few; v_call: TRBV5-1; j_call: TRBJ2-7; d_call: -; cdr3_nt: TGCGCCAGCAGCCTCCCAGAGAACTCCTACGAGCAGTACTTC; cdr3_aa: CASSLPENSYEQYF
clone_size: once; v_call: TRBV20-1; j_call: TRBJ2-7; d_call: -; cdr3_nt: TGCAGTGCTAGAGAGCTCCCCGGCTACGAGCAGTACTTC; cdr3_aa: CSARELPGYEQYF
clone_size: few; v_call: TRBV29-1; j_call: TRBJ2-5; d_call: -; cdr3_nt: TGCAGCGTTGGCGGCACCTACACGGAGACCCAGTACTTC; cdr3_aa: CSVGGTYTETQYF
clone_size: -; v_call: TRBV29-1; j_call: TRBJ2-2; d_call: -; cdr3_nt: TGCAGCGTTGTGAGCGGGCGCACCGGGGAGCTGTTTTTT; cdr3_aa: CSVVSGRTGELFF
clone_size: -; v_call: TRBV3-1; j_call: TRBJ1-6; d_call: -; cdr3_nt: TGTGCCAGCGCCAGCCTAATTAATTCACCCCTCCACTTT; cdr3_aa: CASASLINSPLHF
clone_size: -; v_call: TRBV10-3; j_call: TRBJ2-1; d_call: -; cdr3_nt: TGTGCCATCAGTCAATTAGTGGGGGGTGAGAATGAGCAGTTCTTC; cdr3_aa: CAISQLVGGENEQFF
clone_size: -; v_call: TRBV3-1; j_call: TRBJ2-7; d_call: TRBD2; cdr3_nt: TGTGCCAGCAGAGATGCTAGCGGGGGGGCCTACGAGCAGTACTTC; cdr3_aa: CASRDASGGAYEQYF
clone_size: -; v_call: TRBV7-2; j_call: TRBJ1-4; d_call: -; cdr3_nt: TGTGCCAGCAGCTTAGCGATTGGGGGCGGAAAACTGTTTTTT; cdr3_aa: CASSLAIGGGKLFF
clone_size: many; v_call: TRBV29-1; j_call: TRBJ2-3; d_call: TRBD2; cdr3_nt: TGCAGCGTTGAACTAGCGGGATCCACAGATACGCAGTATTTT; cdr3_aa: CSVELAGSTDTQYF
clone_size: -; v_call: TRBV21-1; j_call: TRBJ2-5; d_call: -; cdr3_nt: TGTGCCAGCAGCAAAGGCGCGGAGACCCAGTACTTC; cdr3_aa: CASSKGAETQYF
clone_size: -; v_call: TRBV28; j_call: TRBJ2-7; d_call: TRBD2; cdr3_nt: TGTGCCAGCAGTTTTCCGGGACTAGCGGGTTCCGAGCAGTACTTC; cdr3_aa: CASSFPGLAGSEQYF
clone_size: -; v_call: TRBV2; j_call: TRBJ2-5; d_call: -; cdr3_nt: TGTGCCAGCACCAGCGTCAGAACCCAGTACTTC; cdr3_aa: CASTSVRTQYF
clone_size: few; v_call: TRBV9; j_call: TRBJ2-5; d_call: -; cdr3_nt: TGTGCCAGCAGCGTAGATTATAGCCCGAGTGAGACCCAGTACTTC; cdr3_aa: CASSVDYSPSETQYF
clone_size: -; v_call: TRBV2; j_call: TRBJ2-5; d_call: -; cdr3_nt: TGTGCCAGCAGTGAAGCAGGGGCAGGGGAGACCCAGTACTTC; cdr3_aa: CASSEAGAGETQYF
clone_size: -; v_call: TRBV12-3/TRBV12-4; j_call: TRBJ1-6; d_call: TRBD1; cdr3_nt: TGTGCCAGCAGTTTAAGGGTTGGGACAGGGTATTCACCCCCCCACTTT; cdr3_aa: CASSLRVGTGYSPPHF